This T cell receptor (beta chain) is from a study of blood T cell repertoires in COVID-19. The repertoire was sequenced with immunoSEQ multiplex PCR; TCRdb's copy has only in-frame clones and lacks some. The sample lists approximately 220,000 clones; roughly nine tenths were seen once. The length of the CDR3 is 21 residues. The junction had 21 bases not matched to a gene; V was cut back by 3 bases and J by 7 bases. Germline lookup yields CDR1 KGHSH and CDR2 LQKENI. The sequence was collected from a woman aged 25 to 39 with acute COVID-19. The chain couples TRBV18 to TRBJ2-2; 12 bases map to TRBD2. Material: PBMCs or T cells enriched from blood (not recorded which). The CDR3 nucleotides read TGTGCCAGCTCACCCGAACCTCGACTAGCGGGGGCCTGGGCCGGAGACGGGGAGCTGTTTTTT. Its translation is CASSPEPRLAGAWAGDGELFF.